This T cell receptor beta chain comes out of a study of blood T cell repertoires in COVID-19. As for the study in general: Material from acute and convalescent COVID-19 was sourced from the United States, Italy and Spain.

Per the original methods: For nucleated cells, counts were estimated from reference gene primer amplification. Using immunoSEQ multiplex PCR, the repertoire was profiled, and TCRdb retains in-frame clones only, with some absent. V and J calls and clone size come straight from that table; D and trimming were deduced from the DNA. This sample has roughly 460,000 clones; around 90% occur once, and the top ten carry roughly 0.76%. This clone was picked up one time. This TCR was recovered from a man between 18 and 29 years old with COVID-19, enrolled during active disease. Sequenced: peripheral blood.

The CDR3 region has the DNA TGTGCCAGCAGCGATCCAGGGCGGAACACTGAAGCTTTCTTT. This gives the protein CASSDPGRNTEAFF. V and J are TRBV6-5 and TRBJ1-1; D possibly corresponds to TRBD1 (5 bases). In germline, CDR1 is MNHEY, CDR2 SVGAGI. The CDR3 is 14 residues long. V was cut by 6 bases and J by 1 base, with 12 bases left in between.